This TCR beta chain originates from a study of blood T cell repertoires in COVID-19. With 4 bases clipped from V and 7 bases from J, the junction kept 9 bases outside the gene matches. Germline-derived CDR1 and CDR2 are SGHDT and YYEEEE. CDR3 length: 16 amino acids. The repertoire was sequenced with immunoSEQ multiplex PCR; TCRdb's copy has only in-frame clones and lacks some. In the table there are 300,000 to 400,000 clones, about 87% of which are singletons. The receptor comes from a woman in her twenties or thirties with COVID-19, enrolled during active disease. The V call is TRBV5-6, the J call TRBJ1-6, with 9 nucleotides matching TRBD1. Sample: peripheral blood. The CDR3 DNA sequence: TGTGCCAGCAGCCGGGGACAGGGATTAAAAAATTCACCCCTCCACTTT. This sequence encodes CASSRGQGLKNSPLHF.